These T cell receptor beta chains were read from a single sample in a study of beta chain features in type 1 diabetes. TCRdb's copy holds only in-frame clones and misses some; the assay was immunoSEQ multiplex PCR. The table includes some 150,000 clones, 6.9% detected once. Material for sequencing was central memory CD4+ T cells from blood. These receptors all come from a woman in her twenties or thirties in good health. Each CDR3 is given with its conserved first and last residue. The order of the fields is D gene, J gene, clone size, V gene, CDR3 protein, CDR3 DNA. A D gene is named only where the DNA matches it firmly. Clone size is not always given. Where it is, it says once, few, many or a class for expanded clones.

d_gene: TRBD1; j_gene: TRBJ2-7; abundance: once; v_gene: TRBV7-2; CDR3aa: CASSSRQGATYEQYF; CDR3nt: TGTGCCAGCAGCAGTAGACAGGGTGCAACCTACGAGCAGTACTTC
d_gene: -; j_gene: TRBJ1-2; abundance: -; v_gene: TRBV7-9; CDR3aa: CASSAGGGYTF; CDR3nt: TGTGCCAGCAGCGCGGGGGGTGGCTACACCTTC
d_gene: -; j_gene: TRBJ2-5; abundance: -; v_gene: TRBV15; CDR3aa: CATSRAGIAETQYF; CDR3nt: TGTGCCACCAGCAGAGCGGGTATAGCAGAGACCCAGTACTTC
d_gene: TRBD2; j_gene: TRBJ2-1; abundance: few; v_gene: TRBV11-2; CDR3aa: CASRVGTSGYNEQFF; CDR3nt: TGTGCCAGCAGGGTGGGGACTAGCGGATACAATGAGCAGTTCTTC
d_gene: -; j_gene: TRBJ1-2; abundance: many; v_gene: TRBV2; CDR3aa: CASSGTLSGYGYTF; CDR3nt: TGTGCCAGCAGTGGGACCCTAAGCGGCTATGGCTACACCTTC
d_gene: -; j_gene: TRBJ2-1; abundance: few; v_gene: TRBV18; CDR3aa: CASSPAGAYNEQFF; CDR3nt: TGTGCCAGCTCACCAGCGGGGGCTTACAATGAGCAGTTCTTC
d_gene: -; j_gene: TRBJ1-1; abundance: -; v_gene: TRBV9; CDR3aa: CASSPSEWNTEAFF; CDR3nt: TGTGCCAGCAGCCCCAGCGAGTGGAACACTGAAGCTTTCTTT
d_gene: -; j_gene: TRBJ1-5; abundance: few; v_gene: TRBV30; CDR3aa: CAWSVGARMHF; CDR3nt: TGTGCCTGGAGTGTGGGGGCCCGTATGCATTTT
d_gene: -; j_gene: TRBJ2-5; abundance: -; v_gene: TRBV15; CDR3aa: CATSRDQRHFQETQYF; CDR3nt: TGTGCCACCAGCAGAGACCAGCGGCACTTTCAAGAGACCCAGTACTTC
d_gene: TRBD2; j_gene: TRBJ2-2; abundance: few; v_gene: TRBV27; CDR3aa: CASSFGSGRGTGELFF; CDR3nt: TGTGCCAGCAGTTTTGGTAGCGGGAGAGGCACCGGGGAGCTGTTTTTT
d_gene: -; j_gene: TRBJ2-5; abundance: few; v_gene: TRBV5-6; CDR3aa: CASREQGWSPETQYF; CDR3nt: TGTGCCAGCAGGGAACAGGGATGGAGCCCAGAGACCCAGTACTTC
d_gene: -; j_gene: TRBJ2-1; abundance: -; v_gene: TRBV27; CDR3aa: CASSPPQGEQFF; CDR3nt: TGTGCCAGCAGTCCACCCCAGGGTGAGCAGTTCTTC
d_gene: TRBD2; j_gene: TRBJ2-3; abundance: -; v_gene: TRBV5-1; CDR3aa: CASSLAGLAGGPLSTDTQYF; CDR3nt: TGCGCCAGCAGCTTGGCGGGACTAGCGGGAGGGCCGCTTAGCACAGATACGCAGTATTTT
d_gene: -; j_gene: TRBJ2-1; abundance: -; v_gene: TRBV28; CDR3aa: CASSVYNEQFF; CDR3nt: TGTGCCAGCAGTGTATACAATGAGCAGTTCTTC
d_gene: -; j_gene: TRBJ1-5; abundance: -; v_gene: TRBV6-1; CDR3aa: CASSEAVREDQPQHF; CDR3nt: TGTGCCAGCAGTGAAGCGGTGAGGGAGGATCAGCCCCAGCATTTT